Each of the 14 T cell receptor beta chains below was sequenced from the same sample in a study of identical twins. Each CDR3 protein is one row after TCRdb ran MiXCR on the 5' RACE reads. The table lists some 300,000 distinct CDR3 sequences, 9% to 15% of them singletons. The sample also formed part of further work on yellow fever vaccine responses in identical twins.

The sample comprised CD8+ T cells sorted from blood. The receptor source for this set is a woman younger than 30 in good health.

The chain is built from TRBV28 and TRBJ2-1; tentative D call: TRBD1 (6 bases). CDR1 is MDHEN and CDR2 is SYDVKM in the germline V gene. V lost 7 bases and J lost 2, with 15 bases in between. This CDR3 has 15 amino acids. CDR3 amino acids: CASTSLGAAYNEQFF. The CDR3 DNA follows: TGTGCCAGCACCAGCTTGGGGGCGGCCTACAATGAGCAGTTCTTC.

This clonotype was observed a few times. The genes are TRBV9 and TRBJ2-1; unclear D gene. Between the trimmed V and J ends, which lost 0 bases and 2 bases, there was a span of 9 bases. This CDR3 contains 15 residues. Germline V gene sequence: CDR1 SGDLS, CDR2 YYNGEE. The CDR3 DNA sequence: TGTGCCAGCAGCGTAGGAGGTTTTACCTACAATGAGCAGTTCTTC. This encodes CASSVGGFTYNEQFF. Full variable domain (rest looked up from reference TRBV9 and TRBJ2-1): DSGVTQTPKHLITATGQRVTLRCSPRSGDLSVYWYQQSLDQGLQFLIQYYNGEERAKGNILERFSAQQFPDLHSELNLSSLELGDSALYFCASSVGGFTYNEQFFGPGTRLTVL.

J is TRBJ2-2 and V is TRBV28; 8 positions agree with TRBD1. This CDR3 region has 16 residues. V lost 3 bases to trimming and J lost 1 base; unmatched junction nucleotides: 4. CDR1 and CDR2 from the germline V gene are MDHEN and SYDVKM. CDR3 coding DNA: TGTGCCAGCAGTTTCCCGGGACAGGAGAACACCGGGGAGCTGTTTTTT. Protein product: CASSFPGQENTGELFF.

This clonotype showed up just once. The rearrangement uses TRBV9 and TRBJ1-3, with D uncertain. Looked up from germline, CDR1 is SGDLS and CDR2 is YYNGEE. The CDR3 is 15 residues long. With 3 bases removed from V and 0 bases from J, the gap between germline ends came to 10 bases. CDR3 residues: CASSEIRSSGNTIYF. CDR3 nucleotide sequence: TGTGCCAGCAGCGAGATACGGAGCTCTGGAAACACCATATATTTT.

This chain joins TRBV7-9 and TRBJ2-3; D ambiguous. Germline V lookup: CDR1 SEHNR, CDR2 FQNEAQ (reference sequence). Trimming took off 5 bases at V and 2 bases at J, with 5 bases between the two ends. The CDR3 has 12 residues. CDR3 residues: CASSGPTDTQYF. CDR3 DNA sequence: TGTGCCAGCAGCGGCCCCACAGATACGCAGTATTTT.

The chain links TRBV6-1 to TRBJ2-5, with 8 bases that match TRBD2. Germline CDR1 is MNHNS and CDR2 is SASEGT. Trimming at V came to 6 bases and at J to 5 bases, leaving 11 bases not matched to a gene. CDR3 size: 15 residues. The DNA for the CDR3 is TGTGCCAGCAGCCACGGGGGGGCCTCAGGGGAGACCCAGTACTTC. It codes for CASSHGGASGETQYF.

This chain joins TRBV10-3 and TRBJ2-1; the D is unclear. V was cut by 4 bases and J by 5 bases, with 12 bases left in between. The germline V gene encodes CDR1 ENHRY and CDR2 SYGVKD. The CDR3 has 14 residues. The CDR3 spells CAISGIAANNEQFF. CDR3 DNA sequence: TGTGCCATCAGTGGGATAGCAGCTAACAATGAGCAGTTCTTC.

In this sample, this clonotype turned up many times. The V gene is TRBV12-3 or TRBV12-4, the J gene TRBJ2-3; 8 bases are shared with TRBD2. The CDR3 totals 15 residues. With V trimmed by 8 bases and J by 2 bases, 9 bases remained unmatched. The CDR3 DNA reads TGTGCCAGCCCGGGAGGGGCAGTACCCACAGATACGCAGTATTTT. The encoded protein is CASPGGAVPTDTQYF.

The chain couples TRBV3-1 to TRBJ2-1, with 9 bases that match TRBD2. CDR1 is LGHDT and CDR2 is YNNKEL in the germline V gene (reference sequence). After removal of 4 bases from V and 8 bases from J, the junction contained 6 bases not matched to a gene. There are 14 residues in the CDR3. The CDR3 DNA sequence: TGTGCCAGCAGCCCATCTAGCGGGAAGTATGAGCAGTTCTTC. Translation gives CASSPSSGKYEQFF.

The genes are TRBV7-9 and TRBJ2-2; no definite D call. Germline V gene sequence: CDR1 SEHNR, CDR2 FQNEAQ (reference sequence). This CDR3 has 13 residues. Trimming shortened V by 3 bases and J by 3 bases, and 5 bases separated the two germline ends. CDR3 region: CASSFTHTGELFF. Here the CDR3 DNA reads TGTGCCAGCAGCTTTACCCACACCGGGGAGCTGTTTTTT.

This clonotype came up a few times. The chain links TRBV6-5 to TRBJ2-1; 7 bases agree with TRBD1. The CDR3 runs to 13 residues. V shed 4 bases and J 10 bases; nucleotides not matched to a gene: 7. Per the germline V gene, CDR1 is MNHEY and CDR2 is SVGAGI. CDR3 in amino acids: CASSLTGTGEQFF. CDR3 coding DNA: TGTGCCAGCAGTTTGACAGGGACGGGGGAGCAGTTCTTC.

V gene TRBV4-1 combines with J gene TRBJ2-5, with D tentatively TRBD1 or TRBD2 (5 bases each). The germline gives CDR1 MGHRA, CDR2 YSYEKL. The CDR3 runs 15 residues. Trimming took 2 bases from V and 2 from J, leaving 12 bases between them. CDR3 nucleotides: TGCGCCAGCAGCCAAAGAGGGGAGAGGCAAGAGACCCAGTACTTC. Amino acids: CASSQRGERQETQYF.

This clonotype occurred a few times. J is TRBJ2-7 and V is TRBV28, with 13 bases matching TRBD2. This CDR3 is 17 amino acids long. CDR1 and CDR2 (germline): MDHEN, SYDVKM. Losses at the gene ends were 4 bases for V and 3 bases for J; bases not matched to a gene: 9. CDR3 sequence reads: CASSSGTSGNPLYEQYF. In DNA, the CDR3 is TGTGCCAGCAGTTCGGGGACTAGCGGGAATCCCCTCTACGAGCAGTACTTC.

This clonotype was detected many times. This chain connects TRBV7-9 to TRBJ2-7; D assignment may be TRBD1 or TRBD2 (5 bases each). V was cut by 0 bases and J by 5 bases, with 5 bases left in between. This CDR3 has 12 residues. From germline, CDR1 is SEHNR and CDR2 FQNEAQ (reference sequence). The CDR3 DNA is TGTGCCAGCAGCTTAGCGGGGGACGAGCAGTACGTC. It codes for CASSLAGDEQYV.